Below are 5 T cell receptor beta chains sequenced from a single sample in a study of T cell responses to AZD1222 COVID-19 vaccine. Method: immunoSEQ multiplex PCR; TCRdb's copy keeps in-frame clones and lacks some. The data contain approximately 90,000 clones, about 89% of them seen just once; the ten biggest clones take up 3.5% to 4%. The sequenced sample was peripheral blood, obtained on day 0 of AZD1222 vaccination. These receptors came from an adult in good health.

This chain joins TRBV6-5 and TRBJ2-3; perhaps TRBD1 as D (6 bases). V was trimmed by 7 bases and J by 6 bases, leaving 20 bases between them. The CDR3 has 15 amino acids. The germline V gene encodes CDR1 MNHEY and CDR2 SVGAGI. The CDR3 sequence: CASTPTGNWADTQYF. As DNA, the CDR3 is TGTGCCAGCACCCCCACAGGGAATTGGGCGGATACGCAGTATTTT.

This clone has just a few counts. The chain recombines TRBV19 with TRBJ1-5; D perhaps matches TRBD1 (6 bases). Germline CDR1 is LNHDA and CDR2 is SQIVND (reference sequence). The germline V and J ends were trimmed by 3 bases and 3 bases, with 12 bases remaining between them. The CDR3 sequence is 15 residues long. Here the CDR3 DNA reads TGTGCCAGTAGTATCCCAGGGGCAGACAATCAGCCCCAGCATTTT. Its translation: CASSIPGADNQPQHF.

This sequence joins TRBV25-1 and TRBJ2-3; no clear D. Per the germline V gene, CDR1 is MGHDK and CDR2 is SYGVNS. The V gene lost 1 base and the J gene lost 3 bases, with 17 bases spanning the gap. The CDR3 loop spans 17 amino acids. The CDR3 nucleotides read TGTGCCAGCAGTGAATTCCTGGCCGCTAGTAAGACAGATACGCAGTATTTT. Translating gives CASSEFLAASKTDTQYF.

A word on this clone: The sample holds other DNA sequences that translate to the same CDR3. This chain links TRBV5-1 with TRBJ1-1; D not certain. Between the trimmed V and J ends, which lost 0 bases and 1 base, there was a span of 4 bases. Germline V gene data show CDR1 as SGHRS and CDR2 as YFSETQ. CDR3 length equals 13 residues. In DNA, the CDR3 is TGCGCCAGCAGCTTGGGTTGGAACACTGAAGCTTTCTTT. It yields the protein CASSLGWNTEAFF.

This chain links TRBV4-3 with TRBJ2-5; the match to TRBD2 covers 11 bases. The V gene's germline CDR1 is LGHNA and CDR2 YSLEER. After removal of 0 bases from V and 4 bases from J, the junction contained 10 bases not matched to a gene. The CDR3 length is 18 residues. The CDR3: CASSQDWVASGGRETQYF. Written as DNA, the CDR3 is TGCGCCAGCAGCCAAGATTGGGTAGCTAGCGGGGGGCGAGAGACCCAGTACTTC.